These 10 T cell receptor beta chains share one sample of origin, sequenced in a study of human T cells and chemical hapten exposure. Each CDR3 protein is one row after TCRdb ran MiXCR on the RACE reads. The table lists 150,000 to 200,000 distinct CDR3 sequences, 20% to 25% of them singletons, with about 7% in the top ten. Time point: patch test 1, 2 weeks after DPC sensitization. As for treatment: therapeutic diphenylcyclopropenone sensitization with weekly scalp DPC. The source was whole blood, collected in connection with sensitization to the hapten diphenylcyclopropenone (DPC). The receptors were sampled from a woman aged 45 to 65 with alopecia areata. Some clones in this sample may be carry-over from other donors' samples.

The V call is TRBV29-1, the J call TRBJ1-1; weak D call: TRBD1 (6 bases). V was pared by 0 bases and J by 0 bases, with 11 bases between. The CDR3 spans 15 residues. From germline, CDR1 is SQVTM and CDR2 ANQGSEA. CDR3 in amino acids: CSVEDGRGVNTEAFF. CDR3 nucleotide sequence: TGCAGCGTTGAAGATGGTAGGGGGGTGAACACTGAAGCTTTCTTT.

CDR3 loop: CASKRTSGPYEQYF. The CDR3 DNA is TGTGCCAGCAAGAGGACTAGCGGGCCGTACGAGCAGTACTTC. This chain uses TRBV6-1 with TRBJ2-7, with TRBD2 identical over 11 bases. V trimming: 7 bases; J trimming: 4 bases; junction bases outside the gene matches: 6. The CDR3 runs 14 residues. Germline values: CDR1 MNHNS, CDR2 SASEGT.

This clonotype was found a few times. The chain uses TRBV6-5 and TRBJ1-3; no firm D call. Trimming stripped 8 bases from V and 0 bases from J, with 11 bases between. Germline V gene lookup returns CDR1 MNHEY and CDR2 SVGAGI. The CDR3 is 14 residues long. The CDR3 loop is CASSPVGSGNTIYF. CDR3 bases: TGTGCCAGCTCCCCCGTAGGCTCTGGAAACACCATATATTTT.

This clonotype was counted once. This chain uses TRBV10-3 with TRBJ2-3; D could derive from TRBD1 or TRBD2 (5 bases each). V was shortened by 10 bases and J by 2 bases, with 16 bases between the two germline ends. This CDR3 has 14 residues. From germline, CDR1 is ENHRY and CDR2 SYGVKD. This CDR3 is CASSRDGYTDTQYF. The CDR3 DNA sequence: TGTGCCAGTTCCCGGGACGGCTACACAGATACGCAGTATTTT.

This clonotype occurred a few times. V and J are TRBV11-2 and TRBJ2-1; a weak D match, TRBD1 (6 bases). V was clipped by 0 bases and J by 5 bases, with 14 bases between them. CDR3 length equals 16 residues. Germline CDR1 and CDR2: SGHAT and FQNNGV. This CDR3 reads CASSLEGTTTNNEQFF. In nucleotides, the CDR3 is TGTGCCAGCAGCTTAGAAGGGACAACCACGAACAATGAGCAGTTCTTC.

This sequence joins TRBV5-1 and TRBJ2-7, with D possibly matching TRBD2 (5 bases). V lost 0 bases, J lost 2 bases, and 15 bases lay in between. This CDR3 has 16 residues. Germline CDR1 and CDR2: SGHRS and YFSETQ. The CDR3 here is CASSLAPGINPYEQYF. The CDR3, as DNA: TGCGCCAGCAGCTTGGCTCCGGGAATAAACCCCTACGAGCAGTACTTC.

This clonotype was detected ten times or more. The CDR3 nucleotides read TGCAGCGTTGGGTCCCCGGGTTACGAGCAGTACTTC. Translation gives CSVGSPGYEQYF. The chain uses TRBV29-1 and TRBJ2-7; D is unresolved. The ends were cut back, 4 bases at V and 4 bases at J, with 11 bases in the middle. Looked up from germline, CDR1 is SQVTM and CDR2 is ANQGSEA. This CDR3 spans 12 amino acids.

This clonotype was picked up one time. The chain links TRBV12-3 or TRBV12-4 to TRBJ1-4, with 8 nucleotides matching TRBD1. Germline trimming cut 5 bases from V and 0 bases from J; bases unmatched to any gene: 5. The CDR3 totals 16 residues. CDR3 nucleotide sequence: TGTGCCAGCAGTCCGGGACAGGTGGCAACTAATGAAAAACTGTTTTTT. Translation: CASSPGQVATNEKLFF.

The chain recombines TRBV20-1 with TRBJ1-1, with D unresolved. This CDR3 is built from 13 residues. Germline V gene lookup returns CDR1 DFQATT and CDR2 SNEGSKA (reference sequence). Trimming took off 3 bases at V and 0 bases at J, with 8 bases between the two ends. The CDR3: CSASHVVNTEAFF. The CDR3 nucleotides are TGCAGTGCTAGTCATGTCGTGAACACTGAAGCTTTCTTT.

The rearrangement joins TRBV6-2 or TRBV6-3 to TRBJ1-5; D possibly corresponds to TRBD1 (6 bases). The length of the CDR3 is 15 residues. Germline assignment: CDR1 MNHEY and CDR2 SVGEGT. Trimming left V 6 bases short and J 7 bases short, with 19 bases between. The CDR3 reads CASRFGGAVRQPQHF. CDR3 nucleotide sequence: TGTGCCAGCAGATTTGGGGGCGCGGTGAGGCAGCCCCAGCATTTT.